The 9 T cell receptor beta chains listed next were all sequenced from one sample in a study of T cells in Graves' hyperthyroidism and ophthalmopathy. Amplified regions were TCR beta CDR3 sequences from RNA transcripts. The HTBI set primed first-round TCR CDR3 RT-PCR. TCRdb re-called the multiplex PCR reads with MiXCR, one entry per CDR3 protein. This table has about 380,000 distinct CDR3 sequences, about 15% appearing once. Sequencing was carried out using blood. The receptors shown here come from a woman in her sixties or seventies with Graves' hyperthyroidism.

This chain uses TRBV5-1 with TRBJ2-2; 7 bases agree with TRBD1. This CDR3 has 13 amino acids. J gave up 6 bases and V 5 bases, and 4 bases lay outside the gene matches. Germline loops: CDR1 SGHRS, CDR2 YFSETQ. The CDR3 here is CASRPTGAGELFF. CDR3 sequence (DNA): TGCGCCAGCAGACCCACAGGGGCCGGGGAGCTGTTTTTT. Full variable domain (missing parts from reference TRBV5-1 and TRBJ2-2): KAGVTQTPRYLIKTRGQQVTLSCSPISGHRSVSWYQQTPGQGLQFLFEYFSETQRNKGNFPGRFSGRQFSNSRSEMNVSTLELGDSALYLCASRPTGAGELFFGEGSRLTVL.

Details on this clonotype: A read error is possible here, since a much larger clone lies one base away. The chain links TRBV5-1 to TRBJ1-1; D perhaps matches TRBD1 (6 bases). CDR3 length: 14 residues. Trimming removed 6 bases from V and 7 bases from J, with 19 bases in between. Germline values: CDR1 SGHRS, CDR2 YFSETQ. The CDR3 coding sequence is TGCGCCAGCACGCTTGGGGGCTCGGACATTGAAGCTTTCTTT. This sequence encodes CASTLGGSDIEAFF. The full variable domain, rest sourced from reference TRBV5-1 and TRBJ1-1, is KAGVTQTPRYLIKTRGQQVTLSCSPISGHRSVSWYQQTPGQGLQFLFEYFSETQRNKGNFPGRFSGRQFSNSRSEMNVSTLELGDSALYLCASTLGGSDIEAFFGQGTRLTVV.

This clonotype was detected only a few times. The CDR3 nucleotides read TGTGCCAGCACTACAGGGGGCACAGATACGCAGTATTTT. Residues: CASTTGGTDTQYF. The chain recombines TRBV6-1 with TRBJ2-3, with 7 bases fitting TRBD1. The CDR3 runs 13 residues. V shed 7 bases, J shed 1 base, and the junction held 2 bases outside the gene matches. Germline V gene sequence: CDR1 MNHNS, CDR2 SASEGT.

Concerning this clonotype: A much larger clone lies one base from this, so it may be a read error. The chain uses TRBV24-1 and TRBJ2-1; D is unclear. Per germline, CDR1 KGHDR and CDR2 SFDVKD. The CDR3 runs 13 residues. The CDR3 loop reads CATSDQRSNEQLF. DNA for the CDR3: TGTGCCACCAGTGACCAACGTAGTAATGAGCAGCTCTTC.

In this sample, this clonotype turned up many times. The chain couples TRBV30 to TRBJ2-5, with D unclear. Germline loops: CDR1 GTSNPN, CDR2 SVGIG (reference sequence). CDR3 length equals 13 residues. V lost 1 base and J 2 bases, leaving 8 bases between the germline ends. The CDR3 is CAWSGTEQETQYF. CDR3 nucleotide sequence: TGTGCCTGGAGTGGCACAGAGCAAGAGACCCAGTACTTC.

The chain has TRBV4-2 and TRBJ2-2; 9 bases align to TRBD2. V gave up 0 bases and J gave up 0 bases; unmatched junction bases: 2. This CDR3 contains 17 residues. Germline V lookup: CDR1 LGHNA, CDR2 YNFKEQ. The CDR3 is CASSQERLAANTGELFF. The DNA of the CDR3 is TGTGCCAGCAGCCAAGAAAGACTAGCGGCGAACACCGGGGAGCTGTTTTTT.

This clonotype was observed at least ten times. This chain joins TRBV11-2 and TRBJ1-6, with a possible D match to TRBD1 (6 bases). Germline CDR1 is SGHAT and CDR2 is FQNNGV. There are 15 residues in the CDR3. Trimming took off 0 bases at V and 10 bases at J, with 13 bases between the two ends. Written as DNA, the CDR3 is TGTGCCAGCAGCTTAGAGGGGGGGCTAGACTCACCCCTCCACTTT. This gives the protein CASSLEGGLDSPLHF.

This clonotype was detected many times. V usage is TRBV6-5 and J usage is TRBJ2-5; no clear D. This CDR3 contains 13 residues. V gave up 2 bases and J gave up 5 bases, with 9 bases separating them. CDR1 and CDR2 from the germline V gene are MNHEY and SVGAGI. The CDR3 DNA reads as TGTGCCAGCAGTTACCGGGTGGAGGAGACCCAGTACTTC. As protein: CASSYRVEETQYF.

This clonotype has ten or more counts. V and J are TRBV9 and TRBJ1-3, with a weak D call TRBD1 (6 bases). The CDR3 spans 15 residues. Trimming pared 0 bases from V and 4 bases from J, leaving 11 bases between. Germline lookup yields CDR1 SGDLS and CDR2 YYNGEE. CDR3 sequence: CASSVARGGGNTIYF. The CDR3 bases are TGTGCCAGCAGCGTAGCCAGGGGAGGAGGAAACACCATATATTTT.